This T cell receptor (beta chain) was observed in a study of blood T cell repertoires in COVID-19. Enrolment of Seattle patients took place during active infection, and they were followed longitudinally. Per the original methods: Nucleated cell number was recorded as an estimate derived from reference gene primer amplification. Clones were sequenced by immunoSEQ multiplex PCR, and TCRdb holds only the in-frame ones, with some missing. V and J calls plus clone size are reproduced from that table; the DNA served to infer D and trimming. The sample includes roughly 240,000 clones, roughly 85% of them seen just once. V lost 5 bases, J lost 3 bases, and 10 bases stayed unmatched. Germline V gene lookup returns CDR1 SGHAT and CDR2 FQDESV (reference sequence). The CDR3 totals 15 residues.

The chain has TRBV11-1 and TRBJ2-7; 7 nucleotides match TRBD1. The clonotype was recovered from a man aged 45 to 65 with COVID-19, enrolled during active disease. The material sequenced was peripheral blood. The CDR3 protein is CASSPRNRGLYEQYF. CDR3 nucleotides: TGTGCCAGCAGCCCCCGCAACAGGGGCCTCTACGAGCAGTACTTC.